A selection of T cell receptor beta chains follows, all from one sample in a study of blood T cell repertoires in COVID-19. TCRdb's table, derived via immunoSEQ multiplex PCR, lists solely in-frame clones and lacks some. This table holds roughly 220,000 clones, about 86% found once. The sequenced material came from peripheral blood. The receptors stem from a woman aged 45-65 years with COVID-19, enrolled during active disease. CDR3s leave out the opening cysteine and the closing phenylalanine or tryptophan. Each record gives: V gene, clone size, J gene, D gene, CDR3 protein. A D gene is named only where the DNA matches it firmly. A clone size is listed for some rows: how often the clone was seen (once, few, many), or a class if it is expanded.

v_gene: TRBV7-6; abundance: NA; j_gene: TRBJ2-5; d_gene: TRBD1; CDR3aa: ASSLGRDRVGQTQY
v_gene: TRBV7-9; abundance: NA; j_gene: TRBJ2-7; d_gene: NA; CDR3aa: ASSDTYEQY
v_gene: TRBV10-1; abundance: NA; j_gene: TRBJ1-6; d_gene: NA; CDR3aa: ASSDTPNSPLH
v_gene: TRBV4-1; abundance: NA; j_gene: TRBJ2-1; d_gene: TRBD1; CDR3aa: ASSQAIGQGIRNEQF
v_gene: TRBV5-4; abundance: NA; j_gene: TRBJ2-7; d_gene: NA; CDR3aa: ASSLVPLTYEQY
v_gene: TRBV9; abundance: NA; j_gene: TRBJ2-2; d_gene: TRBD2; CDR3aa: ASSRRAGTSGILNTGELF
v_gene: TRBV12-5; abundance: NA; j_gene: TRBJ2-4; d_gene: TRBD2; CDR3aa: ASGISGGTNIQY
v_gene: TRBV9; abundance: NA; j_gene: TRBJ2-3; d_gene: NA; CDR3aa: ASSVAGSDTQY
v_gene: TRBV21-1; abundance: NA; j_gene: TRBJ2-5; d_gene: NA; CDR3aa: ASSILLTGTGWETQY
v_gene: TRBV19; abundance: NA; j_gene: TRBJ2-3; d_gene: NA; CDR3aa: ASSTETGVDTQY
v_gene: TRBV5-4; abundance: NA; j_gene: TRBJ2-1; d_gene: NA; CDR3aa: ASSLTRGSYNEQF
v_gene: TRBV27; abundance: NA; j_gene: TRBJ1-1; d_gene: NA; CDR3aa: ASRQGNTEAF
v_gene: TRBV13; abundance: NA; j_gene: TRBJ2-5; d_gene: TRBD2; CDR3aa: ASSSSRGGAQETQY
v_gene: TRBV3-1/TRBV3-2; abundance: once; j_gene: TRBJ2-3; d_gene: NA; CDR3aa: ASSQDGPGGDTQY
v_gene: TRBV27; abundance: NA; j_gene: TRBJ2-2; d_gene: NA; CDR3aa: ASSFIRGSTGELF
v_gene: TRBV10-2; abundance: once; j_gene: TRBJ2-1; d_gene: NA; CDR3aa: ASSEGRNEQF